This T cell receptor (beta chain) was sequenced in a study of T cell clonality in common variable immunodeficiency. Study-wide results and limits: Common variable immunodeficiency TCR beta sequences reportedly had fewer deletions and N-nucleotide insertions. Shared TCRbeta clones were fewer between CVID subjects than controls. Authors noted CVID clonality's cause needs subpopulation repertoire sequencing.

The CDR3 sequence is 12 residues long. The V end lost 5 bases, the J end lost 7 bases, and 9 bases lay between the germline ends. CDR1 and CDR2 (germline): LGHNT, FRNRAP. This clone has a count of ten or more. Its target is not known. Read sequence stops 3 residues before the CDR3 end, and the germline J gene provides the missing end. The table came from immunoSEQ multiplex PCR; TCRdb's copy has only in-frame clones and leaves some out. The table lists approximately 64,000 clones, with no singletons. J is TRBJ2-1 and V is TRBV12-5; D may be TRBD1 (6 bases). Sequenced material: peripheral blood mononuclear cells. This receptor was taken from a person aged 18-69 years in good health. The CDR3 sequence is CASGPGQNEQFF. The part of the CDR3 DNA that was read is TGTGCTAGTGGTCCCGGACAGAATGAG.